The T cell receptor (beta chain) described here comes from a study of blood T cell repertoires in COVID-19. The method was immunoSEQ multiplex PCR; TCRdb's version includes in-frame clones alone and lacks a portion of them. This sample has almost 500,000 clones; about nine tenths occur once, and the top ten carry approximately 8%. The CDR3 loop spans 14 amino acids. V lost 0 bases and J lost 4, with 7 bases in between. CDR1 SGHRS and CDR2 YFSETQ come from the germline V gene. Those who participated ranged in age from roughly 18 to 90 years and resided in 24 US areas. The study assigned cohorts using participant-reported clinical history. In Cohort 3, a recovered donor had either two negative PCRs, clearance, or symptom resolution.

This TCR was recovered from a woman in her sixties who had recovered from COVID-19. Sequences were obtained from PBMCs or T cells enriched from blood (not recorded which). The chain is built from TRBV5-1 and TRBJ2-2; D gene ambiguous. The CDR3 region is CASSLVGTTGELFF. CDR3 DNA: TGCGCCAGCAGCTTGGTTGGCACCACCGGGGAGCTGTTTTTT.